A selection of T cell receptor beta chains follows, all from one sample in a study of cytomegalovirus exposure and HLA in healthy donors. TCRdb's copy holds only in-frame clones and misses some; the assay was immunoSEQ multiplex PCR. The data show about 180,000 clones, with approximately 79% seen just once and less than 8% held by the top ten. The sequenced material came from PBMCs. These receptors originate from a man aged 35 to 55 in good health and CMV-seropositive. Each CDR3 is given with its conserved first and last residue. D genes are given only for firm matches. A clone size is listed for some rows: how often the clone was seen (once, few, many), or a class if it is expanded.

cdr3_length j_call v_call d_call clone_size cdr3_nt cdr3_aa
14 TRBJ2-1 TRBV2 TRBD2 few TGTGCCAGCAGTCTTCTAGCGGTATACAATGAGCAGTTCTTC CASSLLAVYNEQFF
12 TRBJ2-7 TRBV5-1 . . TGCGCCAGCAGCTTGCCTCCCTACGAGCAGTACTTC CASSLPPYEQYF
14 TRBJ2-7 TRBV11-3 . once TGTGCCAGCAGCTTAACCCCGGGGGAGGACGAGCAGTACTTC CASSLTPGEDEQYF
16 TRBJ1-5 TRBV28 . . TGTGCCAGCAGTTTAACGGTGGGCAGGGTCTGGCAGCCCCAGCATTTT CASSLTVGRVWQPQHF
13 TRBJ2-7 TRBV18 TRBD1 . TGTGCCAGCTCTCCAACAGGGGGCCACGAGCAGTACTTC CASSPTGGHEQYF
16 TRBJ2-7 TRBV19 TRBD1 few TGTGCCAGTAGTATAGTGGCAGGACAGGGGACCTACGAGCAGTACTTC CASSIVAGQGTYEQYF
15 TRBJ2-1 TRBV27 TRBD2 . TGTGCCAGCAGTCCCAGGACTAGGGACGGCAATGAGCAGTTCTTC CASSPRTRDGNEQFF
16 TRBJ2-3 TRBV5-1 TRBD2 . TGCGCCAGCAGCTTGAGTGGGAGGGCCGGGACAGATACGCAGTATTTT CASSLSGRAGTDTQYF
15 TRBJ2-1 TRBV9 . . TGTGCCAGCAGTTCAGACGGGAGTTTTTACAATGAGCAGTTCTTC CASSSDGSFYNEQFF
16 TRBJ1-1 TRBV2 . few TGTGCCAGCAGTGAAGCGCGGGGCGATATGAACACTGAAGCTTTCTTT CASSEARGDMNTEAFF
12 TRBJ2-3 TRBV2 TRBD2 . TGTGCCAGCAGTTCTAGCGGAGGTACGCAGTATTTT CASSSSGGTQYF
16 TRBJ1-5 TRBV27 . . TGTGCCAGCGCATACCAGGGAAGACTTAGCAATCAGCCCCAGCATTTT CASAYQGRLSNQPQHF
15 TRBJ2-7 TRBV7-2 TRBD2 few TGTGCCAGCAGCTTTACAGCGGGAGAAGGGTACGAGCAGTACTTC CASSFTAGEGYEQYF
17 TRBJ2-3 TRBV9 . . TGTGCCAGCAGCTCCGGCGCGGATAATAGCCGCACAGATACGCAGTATTTT CASSSGADNSRTDTQYF
14 TRBJ2-7 TRBV4-1 . . TGCGCCAGCAGCCAAGGGGGGGGCGCCTACGAGCAGTACTTC CASSQGGGAYEQYF
15 TRBJ2-6 TRBV5-1 . once TGCGCCAGCAGCCGGCAGGGTAATGGGGCCAACGGCCTGACTTTC CASSRQGNGANGLTF
14 TRBJ2-7 TRBV6-5 TRBD2 . TGTGCCAGCAGTTACTTACTAGCGGGAGCCGAGCAGTACTTC CASSYLLAGAEQYF
15 TRBJ2-1 TRBV7-2 . once TGTGCCAGCAGCCTTCAGCAGGGCTCCTACAATGAGCAGTTCTTC CASSLQQGSYNEQFF
13 TRBJ2-6 TRBV2 . . TGTGCCAGCATTAAATCTGGGGCCAACGGCCTGACTTTC CASIKSGANGLTF
20 TRBJ2-1 TRBV4-1 TRBD2 . TGCGCCAGCAGCCAAGATAGACTAGCGGGATTTATGGCCTCCTACAATGAGCAGTTCTTC CASSQDRLAGFMASYNEQFF
15 TRBJ2-1 TRBV7-8 TRBD2 . TGTGCCAGCAGCTTATCATCCCCTAGCGGCAATGAGCAGTTCTTC CASSLSSPSGNEQFF
14 TRBJ2-1 TRBV10-3 . . TGTGCCATCAGTGAGCCTAGCTCCAACAATGAGCAGTTCTTC CAISEPSSNNEQFF